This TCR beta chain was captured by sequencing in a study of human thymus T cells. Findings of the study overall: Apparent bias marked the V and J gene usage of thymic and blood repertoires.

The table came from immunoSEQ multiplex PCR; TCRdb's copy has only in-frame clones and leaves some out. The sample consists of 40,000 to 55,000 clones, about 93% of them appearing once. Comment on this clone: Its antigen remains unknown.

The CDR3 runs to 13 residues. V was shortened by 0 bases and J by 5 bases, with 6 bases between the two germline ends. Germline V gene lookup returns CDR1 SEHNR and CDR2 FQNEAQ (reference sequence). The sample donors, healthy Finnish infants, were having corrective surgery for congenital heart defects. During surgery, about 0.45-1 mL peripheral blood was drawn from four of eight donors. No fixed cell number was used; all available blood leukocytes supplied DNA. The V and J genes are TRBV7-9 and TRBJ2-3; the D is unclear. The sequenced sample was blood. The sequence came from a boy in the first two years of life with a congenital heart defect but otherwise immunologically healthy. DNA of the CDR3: TGTGCCAGCAGCTTAGCTGGCGGAGATACGCAGTATTTT. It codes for CASSLAGGDTQYF.